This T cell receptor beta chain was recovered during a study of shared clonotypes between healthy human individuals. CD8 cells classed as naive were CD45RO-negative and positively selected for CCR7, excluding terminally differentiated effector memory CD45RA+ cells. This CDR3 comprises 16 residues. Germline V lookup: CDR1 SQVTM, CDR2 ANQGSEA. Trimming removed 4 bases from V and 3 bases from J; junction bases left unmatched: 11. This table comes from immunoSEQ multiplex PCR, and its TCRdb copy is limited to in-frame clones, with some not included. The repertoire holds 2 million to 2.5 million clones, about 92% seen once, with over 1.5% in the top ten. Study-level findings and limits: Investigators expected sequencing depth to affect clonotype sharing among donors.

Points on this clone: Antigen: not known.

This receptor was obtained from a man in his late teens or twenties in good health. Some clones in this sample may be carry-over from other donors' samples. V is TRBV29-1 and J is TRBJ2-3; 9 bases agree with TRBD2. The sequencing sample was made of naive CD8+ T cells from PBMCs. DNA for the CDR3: TGCAGCGTTGGCCTGGGACTAGCCGTTCATACAGATACGCAGTATTTT. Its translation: CSVGLGLAVHTDTQYF.